A single sample gave rise to the 13 T cell receptor beta chains below, sequenced in a study of shared T cell receptors in the human thymus. Only in-frame clones appear in the TCRdb table, and some are missing; sequencing was by immunoSEQ multiplex PCR. The sample lists hundreds of thousands of clones, 70% to 90% seen once, with about 0.0098% in the top ten. These data were likewise used in another study, on human thymus T cells.

Material for sequencing was thymocytes. The receptors originated from a girl in the first two years of life with a congenital heart defect.

The rearrangement uses TRBV9 and TRBJ2-3, with a weak D call TRBD2 (6 bases). Per germline, CDR1 SGDLS and CDR2 YYNGEE. Trimming removed 1 base at V and 7 bases at J, with 13 bases between. The length of the CDR3 is 14 residues. CDR3 amino acids: CASSVNGGSNTQYF. CDR3 in DNA: TGTGCCAGCAGCGTAAACGGGGGTTCCAATACGCAGTATTTT.

The chain has TRBV11-2 and TRBJ1-3; TRBD1 might be the D (6 bases). Germline values: CDR1 SGHAT, CDR2 FQNNGV. CDR3 length equals 18 residues. V was trimmed by 3 bases and J by 3 bases, leaving 21 bases between them. The CDR3 region has the DNA TGTGCCAGCAGCTTTAGGACCAAGGTTAGGGGGAGTGGAAACACCATATATTTT. It encodes CASSFRTKVRGSGNTIYF.

This chain joins TRBV7-9 and TRBJ1-4; 8 nucleotides match TRBD1. This CDR3 contains 15 residues. Per the germline V gene, CDR1 is SEHNR and CDR2 is FQNEAQ (reference sequence). V shed 5 bases, J shed 3 bases, and the junction held 5 bases outside the gene matches. CDR3 nucleotide sequence: TGTGCCAGCAGCCCCCTGGGACAGGCTAATGAAAAACTGTTTTTT. Translated, it gives CASSPLGQANEKLFF.

The J gene is TRBJ1-2, the V gene TRBV19; the D gene is possibly TRBD1 (5 bases). Germline CDR1 LNHDA, CDR2 SQIVND (reference sequence). V dropped 5 bases and J dropped 3 bases, with 13 bases sitting between them. The CDR3 runs to 14 residues. This CDR3 reads CASSEHARDYGYTF. CDR3 DNA sequence: TGTGCCAGTAGTGAGCACGCCAGGGACTATGGCTACACCTTC. Using reference TRBV19 and TRBJ1-2 for the parts outside the CDR3, the full variable domain is DGGITQSPKYLFRKEGQNVTLSCEQNLNHDAMYWYRQDPGQGLRLIYYSQIVNDFQKGDIAEGYSVSREKKESFPLTVTSAQKNPTAFYLCASSEHARDYGYTFGSGTRLTVV.

The chain recombines TRBV5-6 with TRBJ1-2; D uncertain. The germline V gene encodes CDR1 SGHDT and CDR2 YYEEEE. The CDR3 totals 14 residues. The germline V and J ends were trimmed by 6 bases and 0 bases, with 12 bases remaining between them. CDR3 region: CASMGGWANYGYTF. In nucleotides, the CDR3 is TGTGCCAGCATGGGAGGATGGGCTAACTATGGCTACACCTTC.

The chain has TRBV4-1 and TRBJ2-3, with unresolved D. The V end was cut by 1 base, the J end by 0 bases, with 8 bases between. CDR1 is MGHRA and CDR2 is YSYEKL in the germline V gene. CDR3 length: 15 residues. CDR3 sequence reads: CASSQVGPSTDTQYF. The DNA of the CDR3 is TGCGCCAGCAGCCAAGTTGGCCCCAGCACAGATACGCAGTATTTT.

The V call is TRBV14, the J call TRBJ2-1; a possible D gene is TRBD1 (6 bases). With 0 bases removed from V and 9 bases from J, the gap between germline ends came to 12 bases. CDR1 is SGHDN and CDR2 is FVKESK in the germline V gene. The CDR3 contains 14 residues. This chain's CDR3 is CASSQEVGGGEQFF. In DNA, the CDR3 is TGTGCCAGCAGCCAAGAAGTTGGGGGCGGTGAGCAGTTCTTC.

The V call is TRBV4-3, the J call TRBJ1-2, with 10 bases that match TRBD1. The CDR3 extends over 20 amino acids. With V trimmed by 5 bases and J by 8 bases, 26 bases remained unmatched. CDR1 is LGHNA and CDR2 is YSLEER in the germline V gene. The CDR3 sequence: CASSSHTWGGQGFSAEGYTF. CDR3 nucleotide sequence: TGCGCCAGCAGCTCACATACCTGGGGGGGACAGGGGTTTTCTGCGGAGGGCTACACCTTC.

The chain has TRBV28 and TRBJ2-7, with 8 nucleotides matching TRBD2. The ends lost 3 bases at V and 0 bases at J; junction bases unmatched: 7. CDR3 length equals 16 residues. CDR1 is MDHEN and CDR2 is SYDVKM in the germline V gene. The CDR3 DNA sequence: TGTGCCAGCAGTTTCGGGGGGGGGCTAGTCTCCTACGAGCAGTACTTC. Translating it yields CASSFGGGLVSYEQYF. The variable domain in full, completed from reference TRBV28 and TRBJ2-7, reads DVKVTQSSRYLVKRTGEKVFLECVQDMDHENMFWYRQDPGLGLRLIYFSYDVKMKEKGDIPEGYSVSREKKERFSLILESASTNQTSMYLCASSFGGGLVSYEQYFGPGTRLTVT.

This clone was counted a single time. J is TRBJ1-1 and V is TRBV29-1, with 9 bases aligning to TRBD1. Trimming took 5 bases from V and 4 from J; bases not matched to a gene: 26. Germline V gene sequence: CDR1 SQVTM, CDR2 ANQGSEA. This CDR3 is built from 20 residues. The CDR3 DNA is TGCAGCGTTAGGGGGCCGACCTACAGGGGGCGCGTCTTAAAGGGCACTGAAGCTTTCTTT. Residues: CSVRGPTYRGRVLKGTEAFF.

The chain links TRBV12-5 to TRBJ2-7, with D possibly TRBD1 on 6 matching bases. Trimming took 7 bases from V and 3 from J, leaving 37 bases between them. In germline, CDR1 is LGHNT, CDR2 FRNRAP. This CDR3 contains 21 residues. CDR3 coding DNA: TGTGCTAGTGCCCCACCTCTTCAAGGATACAGACAGGTCCATTATTTCTACGAGCAGTACTTC. Amino acids: CASAPPLQGYRQVHYFYEQYF.

The chain is built from TRBV28 and TRBJ1-4; no clear D. The length of the CDR3 is 11 residues. Trimming cost V 6 bases and J 5 bases, with 4 bases left between them. The germline gives CDR1 MDHEN, CDR2 SYDVKM. The CDR3 DNA reads as TGTGCCAGCAGCACAAATGAAAAACTGTTTTTT. It translates to CASSTNEKLFF.

This clone was counted a single time. This chain's CDR3 is CASSLEAGSYSNQPQHF. CDR3 DNA: TGTGCCAGCAGCTTAGAGGCCGGGAGCTATAGCAATCAGCCCCAGCATTTT. V gene TRBV7-9 combines with J gene TRBJ1-5, with D hard to call. The CDR3 has 17 residues. Looked up from germline, CDR1 is SEHNR and CDR2 is FQNEAQ (reference sequence). Trimming removed 1 base from V and 0 bases from J, with 13 bases in between. The whole variable domain, remainder taken from reference TRBV7-9 and TRBJ1-5, is DTGVSQNPRHKITKRGQNVTFRCDPISEHNRLYWYRQTLGQGPEFLTYFQNEAQLEKSRLLSDRFSAERPKGSFSTLEIQRTEQGDSAMYLCASSLEAGSYSNQPQHFGDGTRLSIL.